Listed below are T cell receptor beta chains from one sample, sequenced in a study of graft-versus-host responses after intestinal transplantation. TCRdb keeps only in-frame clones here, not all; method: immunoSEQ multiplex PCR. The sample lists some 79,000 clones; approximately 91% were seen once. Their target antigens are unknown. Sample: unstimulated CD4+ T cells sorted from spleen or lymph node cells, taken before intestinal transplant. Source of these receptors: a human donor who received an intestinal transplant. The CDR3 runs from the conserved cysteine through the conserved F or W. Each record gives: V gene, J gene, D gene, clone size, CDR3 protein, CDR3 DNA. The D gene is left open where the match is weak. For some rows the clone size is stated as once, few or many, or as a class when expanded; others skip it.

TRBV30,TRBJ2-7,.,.,CASGRGETYEQYF,TGTGCCTCAGGGAGGGGGGAAACCTACGAGCAGTACTTC
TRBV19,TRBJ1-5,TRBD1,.,CASSNGDRESQPQHF,TGTGCCAGTAGTAACGGGGACAGGGAAAGTCAGCCCCAGCATTTT
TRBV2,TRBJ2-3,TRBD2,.,CASRELAGARDTQYF,TGTGCCAGCAGGGAACTAGCGGGAGCCAGGGATACGCAGTATTTT
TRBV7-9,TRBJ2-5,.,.,CASSLVSQGTQYF,TGTGCCAGCAGCTTAGTTTCGCAGGGGACCCAGTACTTC
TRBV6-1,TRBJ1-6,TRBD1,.,CASSGGTGDNSPLHF,TGTGCCAGCAGTGGTGGGACAGGGGATAATTCACCCCTCCACTTT
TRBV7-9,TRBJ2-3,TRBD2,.,CASSSLAGDTQYF,TGTGCCAGCAGTTCATTAGCGGGAGATACGCAGTATTTT
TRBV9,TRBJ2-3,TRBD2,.,CASNIAGHYTDTQYF,TGTGCCAGCAACATAGCGGGGCACTACACAGATACGCAGTATTTT
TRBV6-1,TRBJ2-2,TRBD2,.,CASSVLAGGRNTGELFF,TGTGCCAGCAGTGTGCTAGCGGGGGGGCGTAACACCGGGGAGCTGTTTTTT
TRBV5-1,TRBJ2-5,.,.,CASSLVRLETQYF,TGCGCCAGCAGCTTGGTCAGACTAGAGACCCAGTACTTC
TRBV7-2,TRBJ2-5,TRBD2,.,CASSTLAGALQETQYF,TGTGCCAGCAGCACCCTAGCGGGGGCGCTACAAGAGACCCAGTACTTC
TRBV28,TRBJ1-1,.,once,CASSSKLGRPEAFF,TGTGCCAGCAGCTCCAAGTTGGGGCGTCCTGAAGCTTTCTTT
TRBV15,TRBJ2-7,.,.,CATSNRAYEQYF,TGTGCCACCAGCAACAGAGCCTACGAGCAGTACTTC
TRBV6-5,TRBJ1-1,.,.,CASRVGQMNTEAFF,TGTGCCAGCAGGGTTGGACAGATGAACACTGAAGCTTTCTTT
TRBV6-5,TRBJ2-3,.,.,CASRRGLGTDTQYF,TGTGCCAGCAGGCGGGGTCTAGGCACAGATACGCAGTATTTT
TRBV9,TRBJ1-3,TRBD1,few,CASSTRQGENSGNTIYF,TGTGCCAGCAGCACTAGACAGGGAGAGAACTCTGGAAACACCATATATTTT
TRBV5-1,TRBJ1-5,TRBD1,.,CASSSQGGNQPQHF,TGCGCCAGCAGCTCACAGGGGGGGAATCAGCCCCAGCATTTT
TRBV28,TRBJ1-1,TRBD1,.,CASSSTFDRGGFSTEAFF,TGTGCCAGCAGTTCCACATTTGACAGGGGGGGGTTCAGCACTGAAGCTTTCTTT
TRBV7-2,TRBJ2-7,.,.,CASSLWGGETYEQYF,TGTGCCAGCAGCTTATGGGGGGGCGAAACCTACGAGCAGTACTTC
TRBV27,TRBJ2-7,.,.,CASKRGGVLYEQYF,TGTGCCAGCAAGAGGGGGGGGGTCCTCTACGAGCAGTACTTC
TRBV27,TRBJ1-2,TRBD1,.,CASSPFEGANGYGYTF,TGTGCCAGCAGCCCTTTCGAGGGGGCGAATGGGTATGGCTACACCTTC
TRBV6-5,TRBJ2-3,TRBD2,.,CASCPSGGGTDTQYF,TGTGCCAGTTGCCCTAGCGGGGGCGGCACAGATACGCAGTATTTT